This TCR beta chain stems from a study of neoadjuvant nivolumab and ipilimumab in lung cancer. Study background: The combination arm added day-1 ipilimumab 1 mg/kg to nivolumab 3 mg/kg on days 1, 15, 29.

Assay: immunoSEQ multiplex PCR; the TCRdb copy retains only in-frame clones and omits some. In the table there are tens of thousands of clones, under 85% of which are singletons. Study outcomes and limitations: Blood richness before therapy tracked richness in tumors resected after neoadjuvant therapy. Only two of four nivolumab-treated tumors gained richness and clonality by surgery. TCR richness and clonality were higher in tumors than adjacent uninvolved lung.

Germline values: CDR1 SNHLY, CDR2 FYNNEI. V lost 3 bases and J 8 bases, leaving 11 bases between the germline ends. CDR3 length: 13 residues. This clone was seen a few times. Its antigen remains unknown. The specimen comprised tumor tissue, sampled after neoadjuvant nivolumab, alone or with ipilimumab, at or shortly before surgery. The J gene is TRBJ1-3, the V gene TRBV2; D gene unclear. This TCR derives from an adult with non-small cell lung cancer. In nucleotides, the CDR3 is TGTGCCAGCAGTGATGCTAGGGTGGACACCATATATTTT. Amino acids: CASSDARVDTIYF.